The sequence of this T cell receptor (beta chain) was determined in a study of control samples from healthy donors and cancer patients. The repertoire was sequenced with immunoSEQ multiplex PCR; TCRdb's copy has only in-frame clones and lacks some. Among 110,000 to 150,000 clones listed, about 90% were seen once. Trimming cost V 4 bases and J 10 bases; bases outside gene matches: 8. The length of the CDR3 is 13 residues. Germline V gene sequence: CDR1 WNHNN, CDR2 SYGVQD (reference sequence). The receptor was derived from a young man in good health. J is TRBJ1-1 and V is TRBV10-1; 8 bases match TRBD1. Specimen: blood. CDR3 DNA: TGCGCCAGCAGTGGACAGGGGAGAGTAGGAGCTTTCTTT. Amino acid sequence: CASSGQGRVGAFF.